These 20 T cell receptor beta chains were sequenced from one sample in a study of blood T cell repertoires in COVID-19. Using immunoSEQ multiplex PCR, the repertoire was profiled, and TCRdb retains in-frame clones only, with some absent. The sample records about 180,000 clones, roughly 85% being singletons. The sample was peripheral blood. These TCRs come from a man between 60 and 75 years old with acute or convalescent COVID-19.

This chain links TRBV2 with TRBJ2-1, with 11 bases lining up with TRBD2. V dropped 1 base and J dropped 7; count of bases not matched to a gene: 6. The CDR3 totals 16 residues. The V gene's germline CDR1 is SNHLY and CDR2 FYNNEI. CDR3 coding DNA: TGTGCCAGCAGTGAAGAAGTTAGCGGGAGGGGAAATGAGCAGTTCTTC. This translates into CASSEEVSGRGNEQFF.

The CDR3 loop is CASSLGLAGANEQFF. The CDR3 coding sequence is TGCGCCAGCAGCCTGGGACTAGCGGGAGCCAATGAGCAGTTCTTC. This sequence joins TRBV5-1 and TRBJ2-1; 14 bases are a match to TRBD2. After removal of 4 bases from V and 6 bases from J, the junction contained 3 bases not matched to a gene. The CDR3 contains 15 residues. Germline V gene lookup returns CDR1 SGHRS and CDR2 YFSETQ.

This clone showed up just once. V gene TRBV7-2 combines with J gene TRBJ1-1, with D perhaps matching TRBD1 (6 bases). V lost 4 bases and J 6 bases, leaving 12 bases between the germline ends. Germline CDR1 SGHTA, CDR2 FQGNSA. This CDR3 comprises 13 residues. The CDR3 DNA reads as TGTGCCAGCAGCTCCGTAAAGGGGGCTGAAGCTTTCTTT. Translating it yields CASSSVKGAEAFF.

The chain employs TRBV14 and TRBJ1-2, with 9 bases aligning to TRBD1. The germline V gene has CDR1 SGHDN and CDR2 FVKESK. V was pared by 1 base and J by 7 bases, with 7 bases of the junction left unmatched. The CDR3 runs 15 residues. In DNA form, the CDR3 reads TGTGCCAGCAGCCAAGCCTCCACAGGGGGCGGTGGCTACACCTTC. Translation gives CASSQASTGGGGYTF.

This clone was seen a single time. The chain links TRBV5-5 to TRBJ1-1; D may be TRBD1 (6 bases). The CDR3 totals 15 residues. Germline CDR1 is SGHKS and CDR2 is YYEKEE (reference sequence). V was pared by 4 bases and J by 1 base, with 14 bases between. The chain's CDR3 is CASSHPGGGNTEAFF. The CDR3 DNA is TGTGCCAGCAGCCACCCGGGAGGGGGGAACACTGAAGCTTTCTTT.

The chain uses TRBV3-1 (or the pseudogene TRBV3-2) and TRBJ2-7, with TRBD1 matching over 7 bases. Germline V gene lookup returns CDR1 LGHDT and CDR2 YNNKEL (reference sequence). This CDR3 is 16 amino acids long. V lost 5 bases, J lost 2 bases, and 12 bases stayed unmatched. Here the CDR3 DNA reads TGTGCCAGCAGCTCCGAGACAGGGCCACGAGCCTACGAGCAGTACTTC. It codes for CASSSETGPRAYEQYF.

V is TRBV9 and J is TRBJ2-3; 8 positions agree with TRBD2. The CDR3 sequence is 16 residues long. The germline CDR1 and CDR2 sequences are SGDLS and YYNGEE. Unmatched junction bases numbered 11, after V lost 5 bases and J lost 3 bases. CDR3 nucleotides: TGTGCCAGCAGTCCTTTGAGCGGGAGTGAAACAGATACGCAGTATTTT. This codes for CASSPLSGSETDTQYF.

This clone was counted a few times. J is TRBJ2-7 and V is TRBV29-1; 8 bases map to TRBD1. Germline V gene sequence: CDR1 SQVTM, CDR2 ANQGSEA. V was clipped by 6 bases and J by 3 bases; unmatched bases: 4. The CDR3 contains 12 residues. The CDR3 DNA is TGCAGCGTCGGACAGGGATACTACGAGCAGTACTTC. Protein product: CSVGQGYYEQYF.

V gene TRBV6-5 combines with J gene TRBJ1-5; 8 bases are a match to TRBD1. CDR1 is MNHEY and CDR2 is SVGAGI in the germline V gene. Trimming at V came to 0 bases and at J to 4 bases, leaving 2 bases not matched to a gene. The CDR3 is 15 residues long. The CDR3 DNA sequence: TGTGCCAGCAGTTACTCGGGACAGGTTAATCAGCCCCAGCATTTT. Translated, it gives CASSYSGQVNQPQHF.

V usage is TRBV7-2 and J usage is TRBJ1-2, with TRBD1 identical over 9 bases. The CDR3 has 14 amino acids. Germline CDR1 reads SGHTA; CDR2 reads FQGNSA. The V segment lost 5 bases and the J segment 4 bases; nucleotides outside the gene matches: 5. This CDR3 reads CASSVRQGVYGYTF. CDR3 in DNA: TGTGCCAGCAGCGTTCGACAGGGGGTCTATGGCTACACCTTC.

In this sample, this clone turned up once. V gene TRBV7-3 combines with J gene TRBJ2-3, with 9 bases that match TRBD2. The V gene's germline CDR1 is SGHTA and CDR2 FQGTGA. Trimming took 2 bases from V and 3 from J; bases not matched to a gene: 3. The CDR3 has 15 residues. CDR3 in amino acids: CASSLLAGFTDTQYF. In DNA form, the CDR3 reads TGTGCCAGCAGCTTACTAGCGGGATTTACAGATACGCAGTATTTT. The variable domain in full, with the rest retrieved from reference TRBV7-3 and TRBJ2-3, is GAGVSQTPSNKVTEKGKYVELRCDPISGHTALYWYRQSLGQGPEFLIYFQGTGAADDSGLPNDRFFAVRPEGSVSTLKIQRTERGDSAVYLCASSLLAGFTDTQYFGPGTRLTVL.

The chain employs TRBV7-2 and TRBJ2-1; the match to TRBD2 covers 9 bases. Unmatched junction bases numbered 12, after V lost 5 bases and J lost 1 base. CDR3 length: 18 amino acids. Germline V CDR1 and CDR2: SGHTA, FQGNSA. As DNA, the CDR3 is TGTGCCAGCAGCCTCCCGCCTGCGACTAGCGGATCCTACAATGAGCAGTTCTTC. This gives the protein CASSLPPATSGSYNEQFF.

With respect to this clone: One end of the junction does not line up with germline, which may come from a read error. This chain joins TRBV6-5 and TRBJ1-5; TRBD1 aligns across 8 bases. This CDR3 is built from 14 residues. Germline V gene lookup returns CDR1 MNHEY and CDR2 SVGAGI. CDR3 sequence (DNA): TGTGCCAGCAGTGACTCAGGGGGCGGTCAGCCCCAGCATTTT. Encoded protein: CASSDSGGGQPQHF.

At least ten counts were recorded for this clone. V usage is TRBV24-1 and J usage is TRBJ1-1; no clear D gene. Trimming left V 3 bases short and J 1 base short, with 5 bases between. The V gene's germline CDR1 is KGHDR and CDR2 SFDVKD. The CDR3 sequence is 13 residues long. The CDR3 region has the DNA TGTGCCACCAGTGATCGGGGGAACACTGAAGCTTTCTTT. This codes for CATSDRGNTEAFF.

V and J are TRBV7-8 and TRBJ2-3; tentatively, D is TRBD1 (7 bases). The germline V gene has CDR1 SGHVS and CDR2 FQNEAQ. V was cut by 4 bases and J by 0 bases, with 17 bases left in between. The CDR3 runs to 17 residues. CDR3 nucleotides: TGTGCCAGCAGCTCCTTGTTCAGGGGGGCTAGCACAGATACGCAGTATTTT. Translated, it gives CASSSLFRGASTDTQYF. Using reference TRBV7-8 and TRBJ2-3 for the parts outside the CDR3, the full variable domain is GAGVSQSPRYKVAKRGQDVALRCDPISGHVSLFWYQQALGQGPEFLTYFQNEAQLDKSGLPSDRFFAERPEGSVSTLKIQRTQQEDSAVYLCASSSLFRGASTDTQYFGPGTRLTVL.

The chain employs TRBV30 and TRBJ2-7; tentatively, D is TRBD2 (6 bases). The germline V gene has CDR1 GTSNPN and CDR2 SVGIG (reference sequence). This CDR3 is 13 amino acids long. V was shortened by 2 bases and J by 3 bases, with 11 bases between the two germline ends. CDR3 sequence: CAWSREYGYEQYF. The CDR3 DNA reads TGTGCCTGGAGTCGGGAGTATGGCTACGAGCAGTACTTC.

The CDR3 protein is CASSPGLAGGSSYEQYF. The CDR3 DNA reads TGTGCCAGCAGCCCGGGACTAGCGGGAGGAAGCTCCTACGAGCAGTACTTC. The rearrangement links TRBV5-4 to TRBJ2-7, with 15 bases identical to TRBD2. CDR3 length: 17 residues. Germline V gene sequence: CDR1 SGHNT, CDR2 YYREEE (reference sequence). V shed 4 bases, J shed 0 bases, and the junction held 5 bases outside the gene matches.

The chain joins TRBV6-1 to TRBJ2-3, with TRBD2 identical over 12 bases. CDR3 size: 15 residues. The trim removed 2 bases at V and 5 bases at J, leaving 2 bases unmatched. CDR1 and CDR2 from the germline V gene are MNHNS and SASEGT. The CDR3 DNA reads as TGTGCCAGCAGTGAAAGGACTAGCGGGGTAGATACGCAGTATTTT. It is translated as CASSERTSGVDTQYF.

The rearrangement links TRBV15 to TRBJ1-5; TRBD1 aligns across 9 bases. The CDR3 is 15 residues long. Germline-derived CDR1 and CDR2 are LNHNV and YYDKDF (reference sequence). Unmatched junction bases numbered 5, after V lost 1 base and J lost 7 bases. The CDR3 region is CATSRVGTGNQPQHF. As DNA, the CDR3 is TGTGCCACCAGCAGAGTAGGGACAGGGAACCAGCCCCAGCATTTT.

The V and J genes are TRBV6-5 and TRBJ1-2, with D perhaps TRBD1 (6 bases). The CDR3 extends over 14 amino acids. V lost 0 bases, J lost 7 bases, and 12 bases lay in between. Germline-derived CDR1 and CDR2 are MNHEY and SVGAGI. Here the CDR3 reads CASSYSTGLGGYTF. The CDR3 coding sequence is TGTGCCAGCAGTTACTCGACAGGCCTGGGTGGCTACACCTTC.